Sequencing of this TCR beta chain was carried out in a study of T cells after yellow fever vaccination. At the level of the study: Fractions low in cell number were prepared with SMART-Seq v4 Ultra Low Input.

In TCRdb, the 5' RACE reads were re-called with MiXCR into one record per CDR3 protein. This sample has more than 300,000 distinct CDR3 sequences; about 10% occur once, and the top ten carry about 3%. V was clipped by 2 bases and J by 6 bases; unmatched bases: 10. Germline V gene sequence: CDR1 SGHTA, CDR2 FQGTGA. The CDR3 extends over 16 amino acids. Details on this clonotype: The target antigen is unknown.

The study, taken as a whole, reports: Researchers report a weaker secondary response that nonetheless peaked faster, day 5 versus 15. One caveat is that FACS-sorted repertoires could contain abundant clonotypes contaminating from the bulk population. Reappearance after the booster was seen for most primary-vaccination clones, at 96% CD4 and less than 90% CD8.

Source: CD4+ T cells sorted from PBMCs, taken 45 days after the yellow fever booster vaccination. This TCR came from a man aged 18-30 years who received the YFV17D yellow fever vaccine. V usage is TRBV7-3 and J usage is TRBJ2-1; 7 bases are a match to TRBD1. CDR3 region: CASSLAPHRGRNEQFF. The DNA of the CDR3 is TGTGCCAGCAGCTTAGCCCCGCACAGGGGCCGCAATGAGCAGTTCTTC.